The source of this T cell receptor beta chain is a study of blood T cells in healthy people across ages. Background on the study: Every two T cells gave about one barcoded beta molecule via template switching.

The table lists this clonotype with many counts. V shed 2 bases and J 0 bases; nucleotides not matched to a gene: 0. The length of the CDR3 is 15 residues. Germline CDR1 SGHTA, CDR2 FQGNSA. Using a J-beta primer mix together with a sample-barcoded 5' primer, a second PCR was run for roughly 6 to 12 cycles. TCRdb re-called the 5' RACE reads with MiXCR, one entry per CDR3 protein. This sample carries some 750,000 distinct CDR3 sequences, over 20% of them seen once, and the ten largest clones take around 22%. The gene calls are TRBV7-2 and TRBJ2-1; TRBD2 matches at 8 bases. The specimen sequenced was blood. This sequence was found in a man in his 70s in good health. DNA of the CDR3: TGTGCCAGCAGCTTAAGCGGGAGCTCCTACAATGAGCAGTTCTTC. Translated: CASSLSGSSYNEQFF.